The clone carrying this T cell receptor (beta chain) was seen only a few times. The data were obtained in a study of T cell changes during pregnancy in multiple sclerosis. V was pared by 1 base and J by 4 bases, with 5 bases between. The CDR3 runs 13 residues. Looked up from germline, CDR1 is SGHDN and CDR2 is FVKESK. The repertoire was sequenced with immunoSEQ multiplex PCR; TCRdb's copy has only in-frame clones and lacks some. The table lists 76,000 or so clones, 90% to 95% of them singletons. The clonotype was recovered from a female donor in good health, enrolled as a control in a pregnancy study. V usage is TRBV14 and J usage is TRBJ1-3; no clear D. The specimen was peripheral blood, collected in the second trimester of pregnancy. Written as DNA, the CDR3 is TGTGCCAGCAGCCAAGCTTCCGGAAACACCATATATTTT. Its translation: CASSQASGNTIYF.